This is a list of T cell receptor beta chains from one sample in a study of shared clonotypes between healthy human individuals. The assay was immunoSEQ multiplex PCR, and TCRdb's table has in-frame clones only and misses some. In the table there are 2 million to 2.5 million clones, approximately 95% of which are singletons. The material sequenced was naive CD4+ T cells from PBMCs. The receptors originated from a young man in good health. Some clones in this sample may be carry-over from other donors' samples. Each CDR3 is given with its conserved first and last residue. Fields, in order: D gene, clone size, J gene, V gene, CDR3 protein, CDR3 DNA. The D gene is left open where the match is weak. The listing skips clone size in some rows; elsewhere it reads once, few, many or a size class.

TRBD1,.,TRBJ2-1,TRBV29-1,CSGGRDSATDEQFF,TGCAGCGGGGGCCGGGACAGTGCAACGGATGAGCAGTTCTTC
.,once,TRBJ2-1,TRBV2,CASSELGNYNEQFF,TGTGCCAGCAGTGAACTAGGCAACTACAATGAGCAGTTCTTC
.,.,TRBJ2-6,TRBV6-4,CASSDPRRAGANVLTF,TGTGCCAGCAGTGACCCGAGGAGGGCTGGGGCCAACGTCCTGACTTTC
TRBD1,once,TRBJ2-7,TRBV9,CASSVAPDRGGEQYF,TGTGCCAGCAGCGTAGCGCCGGACAGGGGCGGTGAGCAGTACTTC
TRBD2,.,TRBJ2-7,TRBV6-1,CASSQGLAGVLVGEQYF,TGTGCCAGCAGTCAAGGACTAGCGGGAGTCTTGGTGGGCGAGCAGTACTTC
.,.,TRBJ2-7,TRBV5-1,CASSLNGEQYF,TGCGCCAGCAGCTTGAACGGCGAGCAGTACTTC
TRBD1,.,TRBJ1-1,TRBV4-3,CASSQTGGGTEAFF,TGCGCCAGCAGCCAAACAGGGGGGGGCACTGAAGCTTTCTTT
TRBD2,once,TRBJ2-3,TRBV29-1,CSGSGLAEEGSTDTQYF,TGCAGCGGGTCGGGACTAGCGGAGGAGGGCAGCACAGATACGCAGTATTTT
TRBD1,.,TRBJ1-2,TRBV5-4,CASSSTGGAGYTF,TGTGCCAGCAGCTCAACAGGGGGGGCGGGCTACACCTTC
.,.,TRBJ2-5,TRBV7-3,CASSLDRQETQYF,TGTGCCAGCAGTTTGGACAGACAAGAGACCCAGTACTTC
.,once,TRBJ2-7,TRBV5-4,CASRLGTTSSYEQYF,TGTGCCAGCAGACTGGGGACGACGAGCTCCTACGAGCAGTACTTC
.,.,TRBJ1-2,TRBV7-2,CASSIRTRGYGYTF,TGTGCCAGCAGCATTAGGACCCGAGGCTATGGCTACACCTTC
.,.,TRBJ2-1,TRBV10-3,CAISESAWALYNEQFF,TGTGCCATCAGTGAGTCGGCGTGGGCCCTCTACAATGAGCAGTTCTTC
TRBD1,.,TRBJ1-5,TRBV19,CASSGTVNQPQHF,TGTGCCAGTAGCGGGACAGTCAATCAGCCCCAGCATTTT
.,.,TRBJ2-1,TRBV30,CAWSGVGRASSYNEQFF,TGTGCCTGGAGTGGAGTGGGACGGGCCAGCTCCTACAATGAGCAGTTCTTC
.,.,TRBJ1-2,TRBV5-1,CASSPTVNYGYTF,TGCGCCAGCAGCCCGACGGTGAACTATGGCTACACCTTC
TRBD1,.,TRBJ1-2,TRBV28,CASSKTGTLYGYTF,TGTGCCAGCAGTAAGACAGGGACCCTCTATGGCTACACCTTC
.,.,TRBJ2-3,TRBV10-3,CATLITAAGRTDTQYF,TGTGCCACCCTCATTACCGCGGCGGGCAGGACAGATACGCAGTATTTT
TRBD2,.,TRBJ2-1,TRBV5-1,CASSSDPTSGRAGGEQFF,TGCGCCAGCAGCTCGGACCCCACTAGCGGGAGGGCCGGCGGTGAGCAGTTCTTC
TRBD1,.,TRBJ2-1,TRBV30,CAWRGGTGTPGEQFF,TGTGCCTGGAGAGGTGGGACAGGGACCCCAGGTGAGCAGTTCTTC
TRBD1,.,TRBJ1-2,TRBV2,CASRETGLSGYTF,TGTGCCAGCAGGGAGACAGGGCTTTCTGGCTACACCTTC
TRBD2,.,TRBJ2-1,TRBV5-1,CASSSTTSGAYNEQFF,TGCGCCAGCAGCTCCACTACTAGCGGGGCTTACAATGAGCAGTTCTTC
TRBD1,.,TRBJ2-4,TRBV30,CAWSTPGGRGNIQYF,TGTGCCTGGAGTACCCCAGGGGGCCGAGGAAACATTCAGTACTTC
.,.,TRBJ1-3,TRBV7-6,CASSLGQGAVIKGIYF,TGTGCCAGCAGCTTAGGGCAGGGAGCGGTGATTAAGGGCATATATTTT